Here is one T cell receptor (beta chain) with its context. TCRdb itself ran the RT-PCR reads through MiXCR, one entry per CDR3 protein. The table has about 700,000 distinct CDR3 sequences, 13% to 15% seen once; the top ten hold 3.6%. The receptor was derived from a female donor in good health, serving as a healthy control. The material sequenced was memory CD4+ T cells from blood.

This chain's CDR3 is CATSDLPSGARGGAGELFF. CDR3 bases: TGTGCCACCAGTGATTTGCCGTCGGGGGCCAGGGGAGGGGCCGGGGAGCTGTTTTTT. The J gene is TRBJ2-2, the V gene TRBV24-1, with D tentatively TRBD2 (7 bases). V gave up 0 bases and J gave up 6 bases, with 22 bases separating them. The CDR3 is made up of 19 amino acids. Germline V gene data show CDR1 as KGHDR and CDR2 as SFDVKD.